This TCR beta chain was identified in a study of blood T cell repertoires in COVID-19. Method: immunoSEQ multiplex PCR; TCRdb's copy keeps in-frame clones and lacks some. The profile shows 250,000 to 300,000 clones, approximately 86% of them singletons. Germline assignment: CDR1 MNHEY and CDR2 SVGEGT. The CDR3 is 15 amino acids. The V and J ends lost 5 bases and 4 bases, in that order; junction bases with no gene match: 10. Material: peripheral blood. The clonotype originates from a woman in her forties or fifties who had recovered from COVID-19. The gene calls are TRBV6-2 or TRBV6-3 and TRBJ1-1; 7 nucleotides match TRBD1. The CDR3 region has the DNA TGTGCCAGCAGTAACCCCCCCCACAGGGGCACTGAAGCTTTCTTT. Residues: CASSNPPHRGTEAFF.